These 29 T cell receptor beta chains share one sample of origin, sequenced in a study of CD8 T cells in ankylosing spondylitis. TCRdb itself ran the 5' RACE reads through MiXCR, one entry per CDR3 protein. The table includes approximately 140,000 distinct CDR3 sequences, roughly 44% detected once. The source material was synovial fluid, either unsorted or a sorted T cell fraction (not recorded which). The receptors come from a male donor with ankylosing spondylitis.

Only a few counts were recorded for this clonotype. This chain connects TRBV19 to TRBJ2-1; 9 bases are a match to TRBD2. The CDR3 has 20 amino acids. With 4 bases clipped from V and 1 base from J, the junction kept 17 bases outside the gene matches. Germline CDR1 and CDR2: LNHDA and SQIVND (reference sequence). The CDR3, as DNA: TGTGCCAGTAGTACCCATACCTTAAGGCGGCTAGCGGGGTCCTACAATGAGCAGTTCTTC. Amino acid sequence: CASSTHTLRRLAGSYNEQFF. Using reference TRBV19 and TRBJ2-1 for the parts outside the CDR3, the full variable domain is DGGITQSPKYLFRKEGQNVTLSCEQNLNHDAMYWYRQDPGQGLRLIYYSQIVNDFQKGDIAEGYSVSREKKESFPLTVTSAQKNPTAFYLCASSTHTLRRLAGSYNEQFFGPGTRLTVL.

The chain combines TRBV12-3 or TRBV12-4 with TRBJ2-1; perhaps TRBD2 as D (6 bases). V lost 8 bases and J lost 0, with 20 bases in between. The length of the CDR3 is 17 residues. The CDR3 DNA reads as TGTGCCAGCCGTGGCGGGAAACAACGAAGCTCCTACAATGAGCAGTTCTTC. Residues: CASRGGKQRSSYNEQFF.

This clonotype showed up just a few times. This rearrangement joins TRBV29-1 to TRBJ2-7; weak D call: TRBD1 (6 bases). V lost 1 base and J lost 2, with 21 bases in between. The CDR3 contains 17 residues. Germline-derived CDR1 and CDR2 are SQVTM and ANQGSEA. DNA for the CDR3: TGCAGCGTTGAAGTGGTTAGGGGTGGGACACCACCCTACGAGCAGTACTTC. Its protein product is CSVEVVRGGTPPYEQYF.

The chain carries TRBV6-2 or TRBV6-3 and TRBJ1-6, with no clear D. Germline lookup yields CDR1 MNHEY and CDR2 SVGEGT. The CDR3 extends over 15 amino acids. V was trimmed by 1 base and J by 0 bases, leaving 4 bases between them. As DNA, the CDR3 is TGTGCCAGCAGTTACTGGAGCTCCTATAATTCACCCCTCCACTTT. As protein: CASSYWSSYNSPLHF.

V and J are TRBV6-2 or TRBV6-3 and TRBJ2-5; no clear D. The V gene lost 0 bases and the J gene lost 0 bases, with 11 bases spanning the gap. This CDR3 contains 16 residues. The germline V gene encodes CDR1 MNHEY and CDR2 SVGEGT. The CDR3 coding sequence is TGTGCCAGCAGTTACTCCGAGGCCGCGTACCAAGAGACCCAGTACTTC. Encoded protein: CASSYSEAAYQETQYF.

CDR3 coding DNA: TGTGCCAGCAGTACCCTAGGCCTCCAAGAGACCCAGTACTTC. This codes for CASSTLGLQETQYF. The gene calls are TRBV27 and TRBJ2-5; unclear D gene. Trimming shortened V by 5 bases and J by 1 base, and 11 bases separated the two germline ends. The CDR3 has 14 amino acids. Germline assignment: CDR1 MNHEY and CDR2 SMNVEV (reference sequence).

This clonotype was detected a few times. The rearrangement joins TRBV4-3 to TRBJ2-2; TRBD2 might be the D (5 bases). Germline lookup yields CDR1 LGHNA and CDR2 YSLEER. This CDR3 spans 17 amino acids. Trimming pared 3 bases from V and 3 bases from J, leaving 17 bases between. Written as DNA, the CDR3 is TGCGCCAGCAGCCAGACACCTTCCCTACTAGACACCGGGGAGCTGTTTTTT. Its protein product is CASSQTPSLLDTGELFF.

The rearrangement links TRBV27 to TRBJ2-3; D remains unclear. The CDR3 loop spans 15 amino acids. V dropped 2 bases and J dropped 3 bases, with 12 bases sitting between them. From germline, CDR1 is MNHEY and CDR2 SMNVEV (reference sequence). This CDR3 reads CASSLIARKTDTQYF. As DNA, the CDR3 is TGTGCCAGCAGTTTAATCGCGCGGAAGACAGATACGCAGTATTTT.

In DNA form, the CDR3 reads TGTGCCAGCAGCCAAGGGGGGACAGGGGGCGACGAGCAGTACTTC. Its translation: CASSQGGTGGDEQYF. V is TRBV3-1 and J is TRBJ2-7; 12 bases line up with TRBD1. The V segment lost 1 base and the J segment 5 bases; nucleotides outside the gene matches: 3. Germline lookup yields CDR1 LGHDT and CDR2 YNNKEL (reference sequence). This CDR3 has 15 amino acids.

In this sample, this clonotype turned up a few times. This chain uses TRBV4-3 with TRBJ2-7; D possibly corresponds to TRBD1 (5 bases). Trimming left V 0 bases short and J 2 bases short, with 17 bases between. The CDR3 contains 17 residues. Germline loops: CDR1 LGHNA, CDR2 YSLEER. CDR3: CASSQEVRVAGTYEQYF. The DNA for the CDR3 is TGCGCCAGCAGCCAAGAGGTTAGGGTGGCAGGGACCTACGAGCAGTACTTC.

V usage is TRBV7-9 and J usage is TRBJ1-4; perhaps TRBD1 as D (5 bases). The germline V gene encodes CDR1 SEHNR and CDR2 FQNEAQ (reference sequence). The germline V and J ends were trimmed by 5 bases and 4 bases, with 14 bases remaining between them. CDR3 size: 15 residues. CDR3 region: CASSPLGVVNEKLFF. Written as DNA, the CDR3 is TGTGCCAGCAGCCCGCTGGGGGTAGTTAATGAAAAACTGTTTTTT.

The J gene is TRBJ2-1, the V gene TRBV12-3 or TRBV12-4; 10 bases line up with TRBD2. This CDR3 has 19 amino acids. Trimming at V came to 3 bases and at J to 0 bases, leaving 11 bases not matched to a gene. In DNA form, the CDR3 reads TGTGCCAGCAGTTTCGGTAGCGGGAGGTCCCCAAGCTCCTACAATGAGCAGTTCTTC. Translation: CASSFGSGRSPSSYNEQFF.

In its sample, this clonotype was seen a few times. The chain employs TRBV18 and TRBJ2-7; tentatively, D is TRBD2 (6 bases). The germline CDR1 and CDR2 sequences are KGHSH and LQKENI. The CDR3 is 20 residues long. V was clipped by 3 bases and J by 2 bases, with 29 bases between them. CDR3 in DNA: TGTGCCAGCTCACCGTTCTTGGGCGGGGCAACGGACCTCTCCCCCTACGAGCAGTACTTC. This codes for CASSPFLGGATDLSPYEQYF.

The chain is built from TRBV7-9 and TRBJ2-1; 11 nucleotides match TRBD2. J gave up 2 bases and V 5 bases, and 8 bases lay outside the gene matches. Germline CDR1 SEHNR, CDR2 FQNEAQ (reference sequence). CDR3 length: 17 amino acids. The CDR3 loop is CASSPRVGLAAYNEQFF. The CDR3 DNA reads TGTGCCAGCAGCCCCCGGGTGGGACTAGCGGCCTACAATGAGCAGTTCTTC.

The gene calls are TRBV7-9 and TRBJ1-2; no firm D call. The CDR3 is 12 amino acids. Germline V gene data show CDR1 as SEHNR and CDR2 as FQNEAQ (reference sequence). V was cut by 0 bases and J by 7 bases, with 6 bases left in between. The CDR3 region is CASSLARAGYTF. CDR3 nucleotides: TGTGCCAGCAGCTTAGCGAGGGCTGGCTACACCTTC.

The V call is TRBV12-3 or TRBV12-4, the J call TRBJ2-2; D assignment may be TRBD1 or TRBD2 (5 bases each). Trimming stripped 6 bases from V and 6 bases from J, with 11 bases between. The CDR3 contains 13 residues. CDR3 protein: CASSPMGAGELFF. Here the CDR3 DNA reads TGTGCCAGCAGCCCGATGGGGGCCGGGGAGCTGTTTTTT.

This clonotype has at least ten counts. The genes are TRBV10-3 and TRBJ2-5; a weak D match, TRBD1 (6 bases). CDR3 length: 15 residues. Germline loops: CDR1 ENHRY, CDR2 SYGVKD. V was pared by 3 bases and J by 5 bases, with 16 bases between. For the CDR3, the DNA is TGTGCCATCAGTGACCCTCAGGGGAAGGAGGAGACCCAGTACTTC. It encodes CAISDPQGKEETQYF.

The chain uses TRBV28 and TRBJ2-4; the match to TRBD2 covers 7 bases. In germline, CDR1 is MDHEN, CDR2 SYDVKM. V lost 1 base to trimming and J lost 0 bases; unmatched junction nucleotides: 9. The CDR3 covers 18 residues. CDR3 sequence (DNA): TGTGCCAGCAGTTTATCGGGGCTAGCGGAATTAGCCAAAAACATTCAGTACTTC. This codes for CASSLSGLAELAKNIQYF.

The CDR3 sequence is CASSWSWAPNTGELFF. The CDR3 nucleotides read TGTGCCAGCAGTTGGTCGTGGGCTCCGAACACCGGGGAGCTGTTTTTT. The chain has TRBV12-3 or TRBV12-4 and TRBJ2-2; D gene ambiguous. Trimming cost V 4 bases and J 0 bases, with 12 bases left between them. The CDR3 contains 16 residues.

This chain links TRBV10-3 with TRBJ2-7; TRBD2 agrees at 15 bases. Germline V gene sequence: CDR1 ENHRY, CDR2 SYGVKD. The CDR3 loop spans 18 amino acids. J gave up 3 bases and V 3 bases, and 9 bases lay outside the gene matches. In DNA form, the CDR3 reads TGTGCCATCAGTGACGGACTAGCGGGAGGGAGGGGACGCTACGAGCAGTACTTC. Residues: CAISDGLAGGRGRYEQYF.

This clonotype turned up a few times. The rearrangement joins TRBV4-3 to TRBJ2-6, with 9 bases that match TRBD1. CDR1 and CDR2 (germline): LGHNA, YSLEER. CDR3 length: 18 residues. With V trimmed by 4 bases and J by 1 base, 8 bases remained unmatched. The CDR3 sequence: CASSPSEDRGSGANVLTF. The CDR3 DNA reads TGCGCCAGCAGCCCCTCCGAAGACAGGGGGTCTGGGGCCAACGTCCTGACTTTC.

This clonotype was seen a handful of times. The chain joins TRBV15 to TRBJ2-3; no firm D call. The CDR3 is 18 amino acids. In germline, CDR1 is LNHNV, CDR2 YYDKDF (reference sequence). V lost 1 base and J lost 0, with 17 bases in between. The CDR3 here is CATSRGPFVLSSTDTQYF. CDR3 coding DNA: TGTGCCACCAGCAGAGGTCCCTTTGTTCTCTCTAGCACAGATACGCAGTATTTT.

This rearrangement joins TRBV7-9 to TRBJ2-2, with TRBD1 as a possible D gene (5 bases). The CDR3 extends over 14 amino acids. Deletions cut 7 bases from V and 1 base from J, with 10 bases between. From germline, CDR1 is SEHNR and CDR2 FQNEAQ (reference sequence). This CDR3 reads CASTQGGNTGELFF. The CDR3 DNA reads TGTGCCAGCACCCAGGGCGGGAACACCGGGGAGCTGTTTTTT.

This rearrangement joins TRBV12-3 or TRBV12-4 to TRBJ1-3, with D unresolved. This CDR3 is 15 amino acids long. Trimming removed 1 base at V and 2 bases at J, with 9 bases between. CDR3 in DNA: TGTGCCAGCAGTTTAGTGGGGTTCACTGGAAACACCATATATTTT. Translated, it gives CASSLVGFTGNTIYF.

The V call is TRBV5-1, the J call TRBJ2-2, with TRBD2 matching over 9 bases. The CDR3 spans 17 residues. J was trimmed by 0 bases and V by 0 bases; bases with no gene match: 3. Germline V gene data show CDR1 as SGHRS and CDR2 as YFSETQ. This chain's CDR3 is CASSLGLAGPNTGELFF. The CDR3 bases are TGCGCCAGCAGCTTGGGTCTAGCGGGACCGAACACCGGGGAGCTGTTTTTT. The variable domain in full, completed from reference TRBV5-1 and TRBJ2-2, reads KAGVTQTPRYLIKTRGQQVTLSCSPISGHRSVSWYQQTPGQGLQFLFEYFSETQRNKGNFPGRFSGRQFSNSRSEMNVSTLELGDSALYLCASSLGLAGPNTGELFFGEGSRLTVL.

This clonotype was seen a handful of times. This rearrangement joins TRBV6-1 to TRBJ1-5; D gene ambiguous. The germline gives CDR1 MNHNS, CDR2 SASEGT. The CDR3 covers 13 residues. The germline V and J ends were trimmed by 6 bases and 4 bases, with 10 bases remaining between them. The CDR3 DNA is TGTGCCAGCAGCCACGGGTCTAATCAGCCCCAGCATTTT. Protein product: CASSHGSNQPQHF.

V and J are TRBV18 and TRBJ2-2, with D tentatively TRBD1 (6 bases). Germline lookup yields CDR1 KGHSH and CDR2 LQKENI. The CDR3 is 16 amino acids. V was trimmed by 1 base and J by 3 bases, leaving 12 bases between them. The CDR3 bases are TGTGCCAGCTCACCACGCGGCAGGGGAGACACCGGGGAGCTGTTTTTT. Translated: CASSPRGRGDTGELFF.

This clonotype was seen once. The V call is TRBV12-3 or TRBV12-4, the J call TRBJ2-5, with TRBD2 matching 14 bases. CDR3 size: 15 residues. V lost 3 bases and J lost 5; bases outside the gene matches: 2. CDR3 residues: CASSLGLAGVETQYF. CDR3 DNA sequence: TGTGCCAGCAGTTTGGGACTAGCGGGAGTCGAGACCCAGTACTTC.

CDR3 sequence: CASSGDTRNTEAFF. CDR3 sequence (DNA): TGCGCCAGCAGCGGGGACACGAGGAACACTGAAGCTTTCTTT. The chain employs TRBV5-1 and TRBJ1-1, with TRBD1 as a possible D gene (6 bases). The CDR3 is 14 residues long. The germline V gene has CDR1 SGHRS and CDR2 YFSETQ. The ends were cut back, 4 bases at V and 1 base at J, with 11 bases in the middle.